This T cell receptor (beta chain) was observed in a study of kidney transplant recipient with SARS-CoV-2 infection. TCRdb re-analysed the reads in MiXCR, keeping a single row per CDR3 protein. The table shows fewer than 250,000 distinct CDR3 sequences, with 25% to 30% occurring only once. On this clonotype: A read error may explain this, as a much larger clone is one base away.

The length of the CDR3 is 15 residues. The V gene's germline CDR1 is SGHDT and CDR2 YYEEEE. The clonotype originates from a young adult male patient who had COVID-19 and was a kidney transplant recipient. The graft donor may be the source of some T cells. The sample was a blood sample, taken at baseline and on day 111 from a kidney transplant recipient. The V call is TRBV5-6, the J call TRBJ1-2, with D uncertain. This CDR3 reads CASGLALEGDYGYTF. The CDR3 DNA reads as TGTGCCAGCGGCTTGGCCTTGGAAGGAGACTATGGCTACACCTTC.